This T cell receptor beta chain is drawn from a study of blood T cell repertoires in COVID-19. In the study overall: Collection of acute and convalescent COVID-19 samples took place in the United States, Italy and Spain. Sources were T cells, B-cell-depleted T cells, or PBMCs; the material itself was cDNA or gDNA.

Per the study methods: How many nucleated cells were present was estimated from reference gene primer amplification. This table comes from immunoSEQ multiplex PCR, and its TCRdb copy is limited to in-frame clones, with some not included. V, J and clone size reflect that table, while D and trimming were determined from the DNA. The repertoire holds 100,000 to 150,000 clones, with 74% as singletons. The source material was peripheral blood. The sequence came from a man aged 55 to 70 with acute or convalescent COVID-19.

The CDR3 DNA sequence: TGTGCCAGCAGTTCGTTGCTAGGACAGGGATACTATGGCTACACCTTC. It yields the protein CASSSLLGQGYYGYTF. The chain employs TRBV6-5 and TRBJ1-2; the match to TRBD1 covers 8 bases. V shed 4 bases, J shed 3 bases, and the junction held 10 bases outside the gene matches. This CDR3 has 16 residues. Germline V gene sequence: CDR1 MNHEY, CDR2 SVGAGI.